The rows below give T cell receptor beta chains drawn from one sample of a study of OX40 agonist ivuxolimab in advanced cancers. Measured with immunoSEQ multiplex PCR; TCRdb has only the in-frame clones, and not every one. The sample includes about 70,000 clones, 90% to 95% of them seen just once. Here the sequenced sample was CD4+ or CD8+ T cells sorted from blood, taken in a trial of the OX40 agonist ivuxolimab. These receptors all come from an adult with an advanced solid tumor such as melanoma, head and neck, liver or kidney cancer. Each CDR3 is given with its conserved first and last residue. Each record gives: V gene, J gene, CDR3 protein.

V gene: TRBV7-8; J gene: TRBJ2-4; CDR3 protein: CASSPSVGYIQYF
V gene: TRBV7-9; J gene: TRBJ1-1; CDR3 protein: CASGIATEAFF
V gene: TRBV7-9; J gene: TRBJ1-4; CDR3 protein: CASSFYGGAREKLFF
V gene: TRBV7-2; J gene: TRBJ2-7; CDR3 protein: CASSLLGINYEQYF
V gene: TRBV25-1; J gene: TRBJ2-3; CDR3 protein: CASSGFGTGYTDTQYF
V gene: TRBV5-1; J gene: TRBJ2-5; CDR3 protein: CASSLGWSGRPETQYF
V gene: TRBV19; J gene: TRBJ2-3; CDR3 protein: CASSIGAGGEADTQYF
V gene: TRBV29-1; J gene: TRBJ2-3; CDR3 protein: CSVEGGRSTDTQYF
V gene: TRBV11-3; J gene: TRBJ2-2; CDR3 protein: CASSSGTSGTGELFF
V gene: TRBV7-9; J gene: TRBJ2-5; CDR3 protein: CASSLGPVRETQYF
V gene: TRBV10-3; J gene: TRBJ2-3; CDR3 protein: CATSEFKAGDTQYF
V gene: TRBV28; J gene: TRBJ1-3; CDR3 protein: CASSLLGRDSSGNTIYF
V gene: TRBV10-1; J gene: TRBJ1-1; CDR3 protein: CASSGSRGQGQTEAFF
V gene: TRBV6-5; J gene: TRBJ2-7; CDR3 protein: CASRATSYEQYF
V gene: TRBV6-1; J gene: TRBJ2-3; CDR3 protein: CASKDVRPSTDTQYF
V gene: TRBV5-8; J gene: TRBJ1-1; CDR3 protein: CASRGGANTEAFF
V gene: TRBV5-6; J gene: TRBJ1-2; CDR3 protein: CASRRRGANYGYTF
V gene: TRBV5-1; J gene: TRBJ1-1; CDR3 protein: CASSVGLLNTEAFF
V gene: TRBV5-1; J gene: TRBJ1-5; CDR3 protein: CASSLAGSEQPQHF
V gene: TRBV5-4; J gene: TRBJ1-6; CDR3 protein: CASSLGRTNSPLHF
V gene: TRBV7-2; J gene: TRBJ2-1; CDR3 protein: CASSLSGRVGNEQFF
V gene: TRBV7-9; J gene: TRBJ1-1; CDR3 protein: CASSSQGGITEAFF
V gene: TRBV11-3; J gene: TRBJ2-3; CDR3 protein: CASSLDVGDTQYF
V gene: TRBV7-2; J gene: TRBJ2-3; CDR3 protein: CASSPGLAGARPGYF
V gene: TRBV7-2; J gene: TRBJ2-7; CDR3 protein: CASSPGQGAYEQYF
V gene: TRBV25-1; J gene: TRBJ2-4; CDR3 protein: CAIGDRGRGAKNIQYF
V gene: TRBV5-3; J gene: TRBJ1-4; CDR3 protein: CARSSRGQGGNEKLFF
V gene: TRBV7-3; J gene: TRBJ2-3; CDR3 protein: CASSPNRGTSEYF
V gene: TRBV7-6; J gene: TRBJ2-7; CDR3 protein: CASSLTQGLLSYEQYF
V gene: TRBV28; J gene: TRBJ2-7; CDR3 protein: CASSFRTGASSYEQYF
V gene: TRBV9; J gene: TRBJ1-4; CDR3 protein: CASSAGQGNEKLFF
V gene: TRBV6-5; J gene: TRBJ1-5; CDR3 protein: CASRKDRGRLQPQHF
V gene: TRBV28; J gene: TRBJ2-7; CDR3 protein: CASSPSRIAGTPYEQYF
V gene: TRBV29-1; J gene: TRBJ1-1; CDR3 protein: CSVASGNTEAFF
V gene: TRBV11-2; J gene: TRBJ2-1; CDR3 protein: CASSYERGGEQFF
V gene: TRBV19; J gene: TRBJ2-3; CDR3 protein: CASSTRGLGVKDTQYF
V gene: TRBV18; J gene: TRBJ1-1; CDR3 protein: CASSSAAPGGGTEAFF
V gene: TRBV13; J gene: TRBJ2-3; CDR3 protein: CASSSTTRGRGSTDTQYF
V gene: TRBV4-3; J gene: TRBJ2-3; CDR3 protein: CASSQDVAGGADTQYF
V gene: TRBV28; J gene: TRBJ2-1; CDR3 protein: CASSLFPGGSHNEQFF
V gene: TRBV10-3; J gene: TRBJ2-3; CDR3 protein: CAISGPSTDTQYF
V gene: TRBV29-1; J gene: TRBJ2-1; CDR3 protein: CSGRDRPNEQFF
V gene: TRBV19; J gene: TRBJ2-5; CDR3 protein: CASKNGQETQYF
V gene: TRBV9; J gene: TRBJ2-1; CDR3 protein: CASSVDPSGIYEQFF
V gene: TRBV5-1; J gene: TRBJ2-5; CDR3 protein: CASSTPTSGLGETQYF
V gene: TRBV19; J gene: TRBJ2-7; CDR3 protein: CASSTRQLGEQYF
V gene: TRBV7-2; J gene: TRBJ2-7; CDR3 protein: CASSLRNSYEQYF
V gene: TRBV28; J gene: TRBJ1-1; CDR3 protein: CASSSGRNTEAFF
V gene: TRBV5-1; J gene: TRBJ2-1; CDR3 protein: CASRSLGAYNEQFF
V gene: TRBV19; J gene: TRBJ2-2; CDR3 protein: CASSIGGASLFF
V gene: TRBV7-3; J gene: TRBJ2-1; CDR3 protein: CASSLTGTSGRFNEQFF
V gene: TRBV11-3; J gene: TRBJ2-3; CDR3 protein: CASSLGARNPSTDTQYF
V gene: TRBV5-1; J gene: TRBJ2-1; CDR3 protein: CASSLEGSEQFF
V gene: TRBV11-3; J gene: TRBJ2-3; CDR3 protein: CASSLGTGGTDTQYF
V gene: TRBV7-9; J gene: TRBJ2-4; CDR3 protein: CASSLEGHIQYF
V gene: TRBV6-1; J gene: TRBJ2-1; CDR3 protein: CASSEGNEQFF
V gene: TRBV7-9; J gene: TRBJ2-7; CDR3 protein: CASSSRDSYEQYF
V gene: TRBV29-1; J gene: TRBJ2-1; CDR3 protein: CSVEYTGESAGAYNEQFF
V gene: TRBV27; J gene: TRBJ1-2; CDR3 protein: CASSRTPDLVYGYTF
V gene: TRBV2; J gene: TRBJ1-5; CDR3 protein: CASSETEYSNQPQHF